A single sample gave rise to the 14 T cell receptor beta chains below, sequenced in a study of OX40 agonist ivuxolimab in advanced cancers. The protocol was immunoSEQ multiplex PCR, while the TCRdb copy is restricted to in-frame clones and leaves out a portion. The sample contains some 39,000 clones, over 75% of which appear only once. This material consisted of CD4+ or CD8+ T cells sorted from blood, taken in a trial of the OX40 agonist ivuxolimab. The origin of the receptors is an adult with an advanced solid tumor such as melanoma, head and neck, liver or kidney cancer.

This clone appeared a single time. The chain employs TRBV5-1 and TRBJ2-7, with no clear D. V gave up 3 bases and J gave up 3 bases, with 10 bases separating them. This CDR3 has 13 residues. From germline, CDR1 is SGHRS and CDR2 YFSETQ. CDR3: CASSSSTFYEQYF. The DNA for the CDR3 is TGCGCCAGCAGCTCATCAACATTCTACGAGCAGTACTTC.

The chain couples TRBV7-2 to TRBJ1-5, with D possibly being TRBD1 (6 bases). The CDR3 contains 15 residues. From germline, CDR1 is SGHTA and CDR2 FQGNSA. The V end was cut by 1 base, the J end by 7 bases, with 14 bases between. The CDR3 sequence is CASSLVTGLGQPQHF. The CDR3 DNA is TGTGCCAGCAGCTTAGTTACAGGGTTGGGCCAGCCCCAGCATTTT.

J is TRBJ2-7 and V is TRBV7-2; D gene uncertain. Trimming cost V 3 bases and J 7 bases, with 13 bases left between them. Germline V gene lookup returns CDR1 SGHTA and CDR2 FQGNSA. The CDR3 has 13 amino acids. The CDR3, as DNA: TGTGCCAGCAGCTTCAGCCTCCCGGCAGAGCAGTACTTC. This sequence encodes CASSFSLPAEQYF.

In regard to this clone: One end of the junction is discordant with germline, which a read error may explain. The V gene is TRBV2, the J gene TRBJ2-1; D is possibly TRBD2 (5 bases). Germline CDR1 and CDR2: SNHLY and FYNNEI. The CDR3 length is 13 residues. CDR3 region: CASREDYHNEQFF. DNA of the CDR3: TGTGCCAGCAGGGAAGACTATCACAATGAGCAGTTCTTC.

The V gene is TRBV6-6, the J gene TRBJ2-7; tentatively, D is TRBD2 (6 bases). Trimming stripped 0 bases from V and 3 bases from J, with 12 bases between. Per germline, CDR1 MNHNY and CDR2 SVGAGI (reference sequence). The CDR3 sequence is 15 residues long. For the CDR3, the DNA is TGTGCCAGCAGTTACTCGCCCGGGACTTACTACGAGCAGTACGTC. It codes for CASSYSPGTYYEQYV.

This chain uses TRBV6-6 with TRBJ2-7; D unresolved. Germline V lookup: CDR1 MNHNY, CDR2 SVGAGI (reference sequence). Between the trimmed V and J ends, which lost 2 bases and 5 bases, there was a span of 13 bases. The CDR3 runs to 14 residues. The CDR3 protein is CASSYDHGDDEQYV. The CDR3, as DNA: TGTGCCAGCAGTTACGACCACGGCGACGACGAGCAGTACGTC.

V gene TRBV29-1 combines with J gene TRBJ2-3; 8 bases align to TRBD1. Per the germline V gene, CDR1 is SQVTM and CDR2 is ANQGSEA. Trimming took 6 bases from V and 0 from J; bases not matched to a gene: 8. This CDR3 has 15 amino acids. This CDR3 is CSVSQGGSSTDTQYF. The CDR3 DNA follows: TGCAGCGTGTCACAGGGGGGTTCTAGCACAGATACGCAGTATTTT.

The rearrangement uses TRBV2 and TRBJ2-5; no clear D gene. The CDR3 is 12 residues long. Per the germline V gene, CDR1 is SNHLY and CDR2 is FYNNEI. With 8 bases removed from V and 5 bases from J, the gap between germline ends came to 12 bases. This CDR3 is CASSLDSETQYF. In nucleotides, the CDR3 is TGTGCCAGCTCTCTAGATTCCGAGACCCAGTACTTC. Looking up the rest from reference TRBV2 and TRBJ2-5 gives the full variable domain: EPEVTQTPSHQVTQMGQEVILRCVPISNHLYFYWYRQILGQKVEFLVSFYNNEISEKSEIFDDQFSVERPDGSNFTLKIRSTKLEDSAMYFCASSLDSETQYFGPGTRLLVL.

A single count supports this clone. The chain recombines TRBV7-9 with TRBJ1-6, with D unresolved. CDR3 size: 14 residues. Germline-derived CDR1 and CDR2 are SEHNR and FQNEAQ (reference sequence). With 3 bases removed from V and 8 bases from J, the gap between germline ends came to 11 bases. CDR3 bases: TGTGCCAGCAGCTTGATTCAAGGGTATTCACCCCTCCACTTT. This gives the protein CASSLIQGYSPLHF.

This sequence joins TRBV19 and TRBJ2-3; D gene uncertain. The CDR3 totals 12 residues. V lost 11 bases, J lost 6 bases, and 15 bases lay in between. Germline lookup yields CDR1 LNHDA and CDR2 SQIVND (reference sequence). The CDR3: CASEGRRDTQYF. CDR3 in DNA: TGTGCCTCAGAAGGTAGGCGGGATACGCAGTATTTT.

The CDR3 loop reads CASSLNMGFGSSNYGYTF. The CDR3 nucleotides read TGCGCCAGCAGCTTGAATATGGGATTTGGGAGTTCTAACTATGGCTACACCTTC. V gene TRBV5-1 combines with J gene TRBJ1-2; D call uncertain. There are 18 residues in the CDR3. The V end lost 1 base, the J end lost 0 bases, and 19 bases lay between the germline ends. CDR1 and CDR2 (germline): SGHRS, YFSETQ.

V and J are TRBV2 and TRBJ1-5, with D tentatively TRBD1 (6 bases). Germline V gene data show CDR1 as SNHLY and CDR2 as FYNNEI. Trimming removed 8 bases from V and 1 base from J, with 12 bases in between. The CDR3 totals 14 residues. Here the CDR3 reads CASEGGSSNQPQHF. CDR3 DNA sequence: TGTGCCAGCGAAGGGGGGTCGAGCAATCAGCCCCAGCATTTT.

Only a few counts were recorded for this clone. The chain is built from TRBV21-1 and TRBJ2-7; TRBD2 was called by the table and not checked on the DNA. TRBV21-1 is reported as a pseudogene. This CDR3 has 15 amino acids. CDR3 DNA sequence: TGTGCCAGCAGCAAAGTTGGGGACTTCACCTACGAGCAGTACTTC. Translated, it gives CASSKVGDFTYEQYF.

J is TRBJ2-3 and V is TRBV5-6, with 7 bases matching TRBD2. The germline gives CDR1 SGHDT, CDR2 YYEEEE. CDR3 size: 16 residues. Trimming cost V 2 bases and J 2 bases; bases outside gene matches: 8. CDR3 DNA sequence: TGTGCCAGCAGCTTTTATGGCGGGAGTGTCACAGATACGCAGTATTTT. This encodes CASSFYGGSVTDTQYF.